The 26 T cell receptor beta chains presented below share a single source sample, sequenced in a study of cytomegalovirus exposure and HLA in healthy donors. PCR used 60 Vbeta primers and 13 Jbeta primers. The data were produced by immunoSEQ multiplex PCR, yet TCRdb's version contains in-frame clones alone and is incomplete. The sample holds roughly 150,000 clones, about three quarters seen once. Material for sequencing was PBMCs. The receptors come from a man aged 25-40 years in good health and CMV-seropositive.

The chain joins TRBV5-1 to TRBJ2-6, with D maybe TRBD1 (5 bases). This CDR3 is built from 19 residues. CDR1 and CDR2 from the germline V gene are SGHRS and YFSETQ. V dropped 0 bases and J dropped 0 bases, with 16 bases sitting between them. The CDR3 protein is CASSLGAGSLNSGANVLTF. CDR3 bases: TGCGCCAGCAGCTTGGGGGCAGGGTCCCTAAACTCTGGGGCCAACGTCCTGACTTTC. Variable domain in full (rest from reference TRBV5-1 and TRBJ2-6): KAGVTQTPRYLIKTRGQQVTLSCSPISGHRSVSWYQQTPGQGLQFLFEYFSETQRNKGNFPGRFSGRQFSNSRSEMNVSTLELGDSALYLCASSLGAGSLNSGANVLTFGAGSRLTVL.

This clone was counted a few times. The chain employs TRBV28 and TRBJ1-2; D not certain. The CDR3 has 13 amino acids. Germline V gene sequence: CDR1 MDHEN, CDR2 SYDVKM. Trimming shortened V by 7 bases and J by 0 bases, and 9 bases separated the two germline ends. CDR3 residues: CASTLTANYGYTF. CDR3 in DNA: TGTGCCAGCACCTTAACAGCTAACTATGGCTACACCTTC.

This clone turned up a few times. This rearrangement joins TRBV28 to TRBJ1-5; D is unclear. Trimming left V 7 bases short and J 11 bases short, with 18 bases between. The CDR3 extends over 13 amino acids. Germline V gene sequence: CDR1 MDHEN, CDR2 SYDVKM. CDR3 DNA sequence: TGTGCCAGCATTCACAACGGATGGGCTACCCAGCATTTT. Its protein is CASIHNGWATQHF.

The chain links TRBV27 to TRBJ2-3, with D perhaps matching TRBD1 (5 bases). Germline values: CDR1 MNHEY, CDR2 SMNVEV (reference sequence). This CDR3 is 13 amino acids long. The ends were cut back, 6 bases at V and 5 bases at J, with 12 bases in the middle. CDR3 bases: TGTGCCAGCAGAGGGGTAGCAGGAGATACGCAGTATTTT. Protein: CASRGVAGDTQYF.

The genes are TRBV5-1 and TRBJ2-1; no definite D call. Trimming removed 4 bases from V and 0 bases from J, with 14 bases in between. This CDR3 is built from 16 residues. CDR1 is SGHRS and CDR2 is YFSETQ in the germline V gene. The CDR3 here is CASSGDMSSSYNEQFF. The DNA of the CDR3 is TGCGCCAGCAGCGGAGATATGTCGAGCTCCTACAATGAGCAGTTCTTC. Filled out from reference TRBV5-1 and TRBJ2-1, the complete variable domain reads KAGVTQTPRYLIKTRGQQVTLSCSPISGHRSVSWYQQTPGQGLQFLFEYFSETQRNKGNFPGRFSGRQFSNSRSEMNVSTLELGDSALYLCASSGDMSSSYNEQFFGPGTRLTVL.

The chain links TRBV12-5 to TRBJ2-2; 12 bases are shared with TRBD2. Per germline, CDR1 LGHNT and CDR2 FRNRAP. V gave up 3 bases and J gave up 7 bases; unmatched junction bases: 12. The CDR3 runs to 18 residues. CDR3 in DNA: TGTGCTAGTGGTTTAATTCCTAGCGGGAGGGCCAAGGGCGGGGAGCTGTTTTTT. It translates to CASGLIPSGRAKGGELFF.

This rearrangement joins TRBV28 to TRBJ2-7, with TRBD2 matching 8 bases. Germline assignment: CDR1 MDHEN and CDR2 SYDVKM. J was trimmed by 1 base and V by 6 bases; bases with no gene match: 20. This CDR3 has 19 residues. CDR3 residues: CASRPMAGGPVISSYEQYF. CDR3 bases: TGTGCCAGCAGGCCCATGGCGGGAGGCCCAGTTATTTCGTCCTACGAGCAGTACTTC.

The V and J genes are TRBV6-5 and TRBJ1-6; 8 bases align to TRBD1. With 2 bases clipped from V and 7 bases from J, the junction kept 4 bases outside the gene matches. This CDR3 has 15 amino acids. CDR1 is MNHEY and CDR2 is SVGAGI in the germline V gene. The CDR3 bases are TGTGCCAGCAGTTACACGACAGGGGACAATTCACCCCTCCACTTT. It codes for CASSYTTGDNSPLHF.

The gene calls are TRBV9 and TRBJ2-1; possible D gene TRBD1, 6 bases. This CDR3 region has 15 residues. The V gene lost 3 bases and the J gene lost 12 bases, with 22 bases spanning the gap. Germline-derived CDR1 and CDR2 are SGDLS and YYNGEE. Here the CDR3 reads CASSGTGPITMRQFF. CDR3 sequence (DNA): TGTGCCAGCAGCGGTACAGGGCCCATTACAATGAGGCAGTTCTTC.

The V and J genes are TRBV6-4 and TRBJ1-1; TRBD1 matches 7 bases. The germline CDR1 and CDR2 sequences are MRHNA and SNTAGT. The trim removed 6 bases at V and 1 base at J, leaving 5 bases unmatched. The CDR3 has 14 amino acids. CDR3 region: CASREGAENTEAFF. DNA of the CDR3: TGTGCCAGCAGGGAGGGGGCGGAGAACACTGAAGCTTTCTTT.

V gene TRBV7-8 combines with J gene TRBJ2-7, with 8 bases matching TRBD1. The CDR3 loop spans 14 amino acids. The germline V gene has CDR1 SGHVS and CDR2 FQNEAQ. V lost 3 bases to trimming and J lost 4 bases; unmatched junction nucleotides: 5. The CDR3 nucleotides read TGTGCCAGCAGCTTTTCGGACAGGGTGTACGAGCAGTACTTC. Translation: CASSFSDRVYEQYF. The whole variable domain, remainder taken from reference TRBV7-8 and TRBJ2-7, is GAGVSQSPRYKVAKRGQDVALRCDPISGHVSLFWYQQALGQGPEFLTYFQNEAQLDKSGLPSDRFFAERPEGSVSTLKIQRTQQEDSAVYLCASSFSDRVYEQYFGPGTRLTVT.

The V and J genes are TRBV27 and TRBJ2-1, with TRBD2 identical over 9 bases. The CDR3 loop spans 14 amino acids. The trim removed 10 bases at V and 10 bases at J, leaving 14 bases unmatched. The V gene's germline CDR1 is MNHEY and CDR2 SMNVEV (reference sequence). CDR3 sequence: CATSSIAGVGEQFF. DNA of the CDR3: TGTGCCACGTCGTCTATAGCGGGAGTAGGAGAGCAGTTCTTC.

CDR3 coding DNA: TGTGCCAGCAGTGGCCTCAACGGACAGGGAATTTATGGCTACACCTTC. It is translated as CASSGLNGQGIYGYTF. The rearrangement uses TRBV6-4 and TRBJ1-2; 8 nucleotides line up with TRBD1. V dropped 4 bases and J dropped 5; count of bases not matched to a gene: 12. The CDR3 is 16 amino acids. Germline assignment: CDR1 MRHNA and CDR2 SNTAGT.

CDR3 DNA sequence: TGTGCCAGCAGTTACTCGCGGGCTAGCGGGGCGAATGAGCAGTTCTTC. Translating it yields CASSYSRASGANEQFF. This sequence joins TRBV6-5 and TRBJ2-1, with 9 bases fitting TRBD2. Trimming removed 0 bases from V and 7 bases from J; junction bases left unmatched: 7. The CDR3 sequence is 16 residues long. Germline CDR1 and CDR2: MNHEY and SVGAGI.

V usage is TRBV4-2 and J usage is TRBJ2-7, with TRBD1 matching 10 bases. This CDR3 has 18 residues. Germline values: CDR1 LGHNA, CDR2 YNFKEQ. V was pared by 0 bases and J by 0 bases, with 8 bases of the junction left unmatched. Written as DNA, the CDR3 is TGTGCCAGCAGCCAAGAGAGGGGGACAGGGGCCTACTCCTACGAGCAGTACTTC. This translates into CASSQERGTGAYSYEQYF.

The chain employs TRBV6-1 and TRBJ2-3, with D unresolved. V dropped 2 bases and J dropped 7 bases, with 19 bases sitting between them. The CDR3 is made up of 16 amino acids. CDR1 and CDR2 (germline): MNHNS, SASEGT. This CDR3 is CASSEKAALNRNTQYF. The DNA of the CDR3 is TGTGCCAGCAGTGAAAAGGCGGCATTGAATAGAAATACGCAGTATTTT.

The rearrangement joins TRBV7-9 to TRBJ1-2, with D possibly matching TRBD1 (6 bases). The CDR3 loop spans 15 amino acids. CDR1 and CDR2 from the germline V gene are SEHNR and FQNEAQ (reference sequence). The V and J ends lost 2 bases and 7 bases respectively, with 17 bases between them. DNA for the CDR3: TGTGCCAGCAGCTTAAGGGGGGGCGCGGGTTCTGGCTACACCTTC. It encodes CASSLRGGAGSGYTF.

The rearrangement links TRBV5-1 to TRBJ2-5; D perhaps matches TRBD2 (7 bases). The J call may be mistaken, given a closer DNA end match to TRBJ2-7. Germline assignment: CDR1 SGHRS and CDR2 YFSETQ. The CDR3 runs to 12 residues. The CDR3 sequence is CASSGGHHEQYF. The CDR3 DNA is TGCGCCAGCTCCGGGGGGCACCACGAGCAGTACTTC.

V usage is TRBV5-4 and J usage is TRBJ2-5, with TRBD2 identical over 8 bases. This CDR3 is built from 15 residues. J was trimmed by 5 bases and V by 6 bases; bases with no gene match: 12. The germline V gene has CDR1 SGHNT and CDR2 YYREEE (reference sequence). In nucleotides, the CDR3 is TGTGCCAGCACCCCGACTAGCGCTCGGCAGGAGACCCAGTACTTC. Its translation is CASTPTSARQETQYF.

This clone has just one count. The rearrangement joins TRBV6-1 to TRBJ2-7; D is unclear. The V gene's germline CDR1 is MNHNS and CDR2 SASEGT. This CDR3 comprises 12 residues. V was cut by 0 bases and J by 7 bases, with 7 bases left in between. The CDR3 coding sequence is TGTGCCAGCAGTGAAGCGGCTTGGGAGCAGTACTTC. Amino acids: CASSEAAWEQYF.

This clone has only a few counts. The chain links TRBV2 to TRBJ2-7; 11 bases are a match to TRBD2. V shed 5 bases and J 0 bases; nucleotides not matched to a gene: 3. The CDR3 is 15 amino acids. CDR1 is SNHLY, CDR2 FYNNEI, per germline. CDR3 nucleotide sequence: TGTGCCAGCAGTTACGGACTAGCGGGCTCCTACGAGCAGTACTTC. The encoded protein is CASSYGLAGSYEQYF.

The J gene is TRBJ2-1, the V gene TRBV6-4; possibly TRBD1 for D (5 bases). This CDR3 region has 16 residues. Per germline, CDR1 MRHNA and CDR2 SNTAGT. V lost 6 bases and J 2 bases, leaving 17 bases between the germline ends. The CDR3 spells CASSLQAGWTYNEQFF. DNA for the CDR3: TGTGCCAGCAGCCTACAGGCTGGATGGACCTACAATGAGCAGTTCTTC.

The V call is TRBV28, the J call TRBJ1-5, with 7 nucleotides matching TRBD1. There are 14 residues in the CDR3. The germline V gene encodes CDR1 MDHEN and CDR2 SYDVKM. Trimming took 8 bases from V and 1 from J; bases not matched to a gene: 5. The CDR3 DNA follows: TGTGCCAGCCGGGACAGACTCAGCAATCAGCCCCAGCATTTT. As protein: CASRDRLSNQPQHF.

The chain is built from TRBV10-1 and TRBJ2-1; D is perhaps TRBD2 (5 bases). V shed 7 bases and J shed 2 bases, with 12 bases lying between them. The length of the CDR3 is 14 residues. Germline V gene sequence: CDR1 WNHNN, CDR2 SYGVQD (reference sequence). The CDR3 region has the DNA TGCGCCAGCAAAGAGGGAGAACCCTACAATGAGCAGTTCTTC. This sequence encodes CASKEGEPYNEQFF.

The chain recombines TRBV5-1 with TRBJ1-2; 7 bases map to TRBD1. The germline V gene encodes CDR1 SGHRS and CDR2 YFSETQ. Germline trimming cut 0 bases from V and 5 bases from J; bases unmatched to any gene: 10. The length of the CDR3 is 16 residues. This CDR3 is CASSLATGEWDYGYTF. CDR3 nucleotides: TGCGCCAGCAGCTTGGCTACAGGGGAGTGGGATTATGGCTACACCTTC.

The CDR3 bases are TGCGCCAGCAGCCAACCCAGGGACAGACGCTATGGCTACACCTTC. Translation: CASSQPRDRRYGYTF. The chain carries TRBV4-1 and TRBJ1-2, with 7 nucleotides matching TRBD1. Germline V lookup: CDR1 MGHRA, CDR2 YSYEKL. The CDR3 extends over 15 amino acids. J lost 4 bases, V lost 2 bases, and 7 bases had no gene match.